These T cell receptor beta chains were read from a single sample in a study of blood T cell repertoires in COVID-19. The method was immunoSEQ multiplex PCR; TCRdb's version includes in-frame clones alone and lacks a portion of them. The sample includes 70,000 or so clones, roughly 80% of them seen just once. The sequenced material came from peripheral blood. Receptors were obtained from a human donor in a cohort sampled during active COVID-19. Each CDR3 is given with its conserved first and last residue. D genes are given only for firm matches. Rows may omit the clone size; those that give it use once, few, many or a size class.

CDR3nt | CDR3aa | abundance | d_gene | j_gene | v_gene
TGTGCCAGCTCACCGCAACAGGGAGCGCTCCAGCATTTT | CASSPQQGALQHF | many | - | TRBJ1-5 | TRBV18
TGTGCCAGCAAGCGGGTAATGGCCGGGGAGCTGTTTTTT | CASKRVMAGELFF | - | - | TRBJ2-2 | TRBV2
TGTGCCAGCAGCTTGAGGCGGGGGGGACGCACAGATACGCAGTATTTT | CASSLRRGGRTDTQYF | - | TRBD2 | TRBJ2-3 | TRBV5-4
TGTGCCAGCCACGGACAGATTAATCAGCCCCAGCATTTT | CASHGQINQPQHF | - | - | TRBJ1-5 | TRBV10-3
TGTGCCAGCAGTCGACCGACAGGGAAGAACTATGGCTACACCTTC | CASSRPTGKNYGYTF | - | TRBD1 | TRBJ1-2 | TRBV6-6
TGTGCCAGCAGCGGAACTAGCGGGGGGTCACCCTACGAGCAGTACTTC | CASSGTSGGSPYEQYF | - | TRBD2 | TRBJ2-7 | TRBV7-2
TGTGCCAGCAGCCGATCCGGGACATCTAACGAGCAGTACTTC | CASSRSGTSNEQYF | - | - | TRBJ2-7 | TRBV27
TGTGCCAGCAGCACTAGTCTTCCTAACATTCAGTACTTC | CASSTSLPNIQYF | - | - | TRBJ2-4 | TRBV3-1/TRBV3-2
TGCGCCAGCAGCACCCGGGACAGAGTCTACGAGCAGTACTTC | CASSTRDRVYEQYF | - | TRBD1 | TRBJ2-7 | TRBV5-1
TGTGCCAGCAGCTTAGGCCTAGCCGGGGCCAACGTCCTGACTTTC | CASSLGLAGANVLTF | few | - | TRBJ2-6 | TRBV11-3
TGTGCCAGCAGCCTCATAATGGCCAGCGGGATTGCTTCTAGCACAGATACGCAGTATTTT | CASSLIMASGIASSTDTQYF | - | TRBD2 | TRBJ2-3 | TRBV7-8
TGCGCCAGCAGCTTGGGACAGGGGGCTTGGAATGAGCAGTTCTTC | CASSLGQGAWNEQFF | - | TRBD1 | TRBJ2-1 | TRBV5-1
TGTGCCAGCAGCTTCGCAGGGGGTCGGGACGGGGAGCTGTTTTTT | CASSFAGGRDGELFF | - | TRBD1 | TRBJ2-2 | TRBV7-2
TGTGCCAGCAAGGCGGGAGGGCCGGGGGAGCAGTACTTC | CASKAGGPGEQYF | - | TRBD2 | TRBJ2-7 | TRBV2
TGTGCCACCAGCAACCGGGACAGGGATTTGGGAGAGACCCAGTACTTC | CATSNRDRDLGETQYF | - | TRBD1 | TRBJ2-5 | TRBV15
TGTGCCAGCAGCTTGACGGCGGGGCGGGAGACCCAGTACTTC | CASSLTAGRETQYF | - | - | TRBJ2-5 | TRBV5-4
TGTGCCAGCAGCTTAGCGGGGGACGAGCAGTACTTC | CASSLAGDEQYF | - | - | TRBJ2-7 | TRBV11-2
TGCGCCAGCAGCCAAGATGCGGGGCGGACCACAGATACGCAGTATTTT | CASSQDAGRTTDTQYF | - | - | TRBJ2-3 | TRBV4-1
TGTGCCAGCAGTAGATACAGAGGGACTGAAGCTTTCTTT | CASSRYRGTEAFF | few | - | TRBJ1-1 | TRBV6-2/TRBV6-3
TGTGCCAGCAGTTCCCAAGCGGGAGGGGATCGCGAGCAGTACTTC | CASSSQAGGDREQYF | - | TRBD2 | TRBJ2-7 | TRBV6-6
TGTGCCAGCAGCTTTGCGGTGCAGCCCCAGCATTTT | CASSFAVQPQHF | - | - | TRBJ1-5 | TRBV11-3
TGTGCCAGCAGCTCCACAGGGATCACCGGGGAGCTGTTTTTT | CASSSTGITGELFF | - | - | TRBJ2-2 | TRBV7-8
TGTGCCAGTAGTATAAGCGGGGGGGCGGAAGATACGCAGTATTTT | CASSISGGAEDTQYF | - | TRBD2 | TRBJ2-3 | TRBV19
TGTGCCAGCAGCTTAGTCCTAACAGGATCCGGGGCCAACGTCCTGACTTTC | CASSLVLTGSGANVLTF | once | - | TRBJ2-6 | TRBV7-2
TGTGCCAGCACCCGTGGGACAGTAAGCACAGATACGCAGTATTTT | CASTRGTVSTDTQYF | - | TRBD1 | TRBJ2-3 | TRBV2